Sequencing of this TCR beta chain was carried out in a study of T cells after yellow fever vaccination. Study outcomes and limitations: There was a small share of clonotypes that showed up in both the CD4 and CD8 compartments.

This clonotype was observed many times. As yet, its antigen is unknown. TCRdb reanalysed the 5' RACE reads using MiXCR and keeps one entry per CDR3 protein. The table has some 260,000 distinct CDR3 sequences, around 4.9% seen once. The CDR3 consists of 12 residues. V was trimmed by 5 bases and J by 7 bases, leaving 6 bases between them. Germline CDR1 reads MNHEY; CDR2 reads SVGAGI. The chain couples TRBV6-5 to TRBJ1-6; D unclear. The sample in question was CD4+ T cells sorted from PBMCs, obtained on the day of the yellow fever booster vaccination. The clonotype comes from a man in his late teens or twenties who received the YFV17D yellow fever vaccine. The CDR3 here is CASSRRNSPLHF. For the CDR3, the DNA is TGTGCCAGCAGTCGACGGAATTCACCCCTCCACTTT.